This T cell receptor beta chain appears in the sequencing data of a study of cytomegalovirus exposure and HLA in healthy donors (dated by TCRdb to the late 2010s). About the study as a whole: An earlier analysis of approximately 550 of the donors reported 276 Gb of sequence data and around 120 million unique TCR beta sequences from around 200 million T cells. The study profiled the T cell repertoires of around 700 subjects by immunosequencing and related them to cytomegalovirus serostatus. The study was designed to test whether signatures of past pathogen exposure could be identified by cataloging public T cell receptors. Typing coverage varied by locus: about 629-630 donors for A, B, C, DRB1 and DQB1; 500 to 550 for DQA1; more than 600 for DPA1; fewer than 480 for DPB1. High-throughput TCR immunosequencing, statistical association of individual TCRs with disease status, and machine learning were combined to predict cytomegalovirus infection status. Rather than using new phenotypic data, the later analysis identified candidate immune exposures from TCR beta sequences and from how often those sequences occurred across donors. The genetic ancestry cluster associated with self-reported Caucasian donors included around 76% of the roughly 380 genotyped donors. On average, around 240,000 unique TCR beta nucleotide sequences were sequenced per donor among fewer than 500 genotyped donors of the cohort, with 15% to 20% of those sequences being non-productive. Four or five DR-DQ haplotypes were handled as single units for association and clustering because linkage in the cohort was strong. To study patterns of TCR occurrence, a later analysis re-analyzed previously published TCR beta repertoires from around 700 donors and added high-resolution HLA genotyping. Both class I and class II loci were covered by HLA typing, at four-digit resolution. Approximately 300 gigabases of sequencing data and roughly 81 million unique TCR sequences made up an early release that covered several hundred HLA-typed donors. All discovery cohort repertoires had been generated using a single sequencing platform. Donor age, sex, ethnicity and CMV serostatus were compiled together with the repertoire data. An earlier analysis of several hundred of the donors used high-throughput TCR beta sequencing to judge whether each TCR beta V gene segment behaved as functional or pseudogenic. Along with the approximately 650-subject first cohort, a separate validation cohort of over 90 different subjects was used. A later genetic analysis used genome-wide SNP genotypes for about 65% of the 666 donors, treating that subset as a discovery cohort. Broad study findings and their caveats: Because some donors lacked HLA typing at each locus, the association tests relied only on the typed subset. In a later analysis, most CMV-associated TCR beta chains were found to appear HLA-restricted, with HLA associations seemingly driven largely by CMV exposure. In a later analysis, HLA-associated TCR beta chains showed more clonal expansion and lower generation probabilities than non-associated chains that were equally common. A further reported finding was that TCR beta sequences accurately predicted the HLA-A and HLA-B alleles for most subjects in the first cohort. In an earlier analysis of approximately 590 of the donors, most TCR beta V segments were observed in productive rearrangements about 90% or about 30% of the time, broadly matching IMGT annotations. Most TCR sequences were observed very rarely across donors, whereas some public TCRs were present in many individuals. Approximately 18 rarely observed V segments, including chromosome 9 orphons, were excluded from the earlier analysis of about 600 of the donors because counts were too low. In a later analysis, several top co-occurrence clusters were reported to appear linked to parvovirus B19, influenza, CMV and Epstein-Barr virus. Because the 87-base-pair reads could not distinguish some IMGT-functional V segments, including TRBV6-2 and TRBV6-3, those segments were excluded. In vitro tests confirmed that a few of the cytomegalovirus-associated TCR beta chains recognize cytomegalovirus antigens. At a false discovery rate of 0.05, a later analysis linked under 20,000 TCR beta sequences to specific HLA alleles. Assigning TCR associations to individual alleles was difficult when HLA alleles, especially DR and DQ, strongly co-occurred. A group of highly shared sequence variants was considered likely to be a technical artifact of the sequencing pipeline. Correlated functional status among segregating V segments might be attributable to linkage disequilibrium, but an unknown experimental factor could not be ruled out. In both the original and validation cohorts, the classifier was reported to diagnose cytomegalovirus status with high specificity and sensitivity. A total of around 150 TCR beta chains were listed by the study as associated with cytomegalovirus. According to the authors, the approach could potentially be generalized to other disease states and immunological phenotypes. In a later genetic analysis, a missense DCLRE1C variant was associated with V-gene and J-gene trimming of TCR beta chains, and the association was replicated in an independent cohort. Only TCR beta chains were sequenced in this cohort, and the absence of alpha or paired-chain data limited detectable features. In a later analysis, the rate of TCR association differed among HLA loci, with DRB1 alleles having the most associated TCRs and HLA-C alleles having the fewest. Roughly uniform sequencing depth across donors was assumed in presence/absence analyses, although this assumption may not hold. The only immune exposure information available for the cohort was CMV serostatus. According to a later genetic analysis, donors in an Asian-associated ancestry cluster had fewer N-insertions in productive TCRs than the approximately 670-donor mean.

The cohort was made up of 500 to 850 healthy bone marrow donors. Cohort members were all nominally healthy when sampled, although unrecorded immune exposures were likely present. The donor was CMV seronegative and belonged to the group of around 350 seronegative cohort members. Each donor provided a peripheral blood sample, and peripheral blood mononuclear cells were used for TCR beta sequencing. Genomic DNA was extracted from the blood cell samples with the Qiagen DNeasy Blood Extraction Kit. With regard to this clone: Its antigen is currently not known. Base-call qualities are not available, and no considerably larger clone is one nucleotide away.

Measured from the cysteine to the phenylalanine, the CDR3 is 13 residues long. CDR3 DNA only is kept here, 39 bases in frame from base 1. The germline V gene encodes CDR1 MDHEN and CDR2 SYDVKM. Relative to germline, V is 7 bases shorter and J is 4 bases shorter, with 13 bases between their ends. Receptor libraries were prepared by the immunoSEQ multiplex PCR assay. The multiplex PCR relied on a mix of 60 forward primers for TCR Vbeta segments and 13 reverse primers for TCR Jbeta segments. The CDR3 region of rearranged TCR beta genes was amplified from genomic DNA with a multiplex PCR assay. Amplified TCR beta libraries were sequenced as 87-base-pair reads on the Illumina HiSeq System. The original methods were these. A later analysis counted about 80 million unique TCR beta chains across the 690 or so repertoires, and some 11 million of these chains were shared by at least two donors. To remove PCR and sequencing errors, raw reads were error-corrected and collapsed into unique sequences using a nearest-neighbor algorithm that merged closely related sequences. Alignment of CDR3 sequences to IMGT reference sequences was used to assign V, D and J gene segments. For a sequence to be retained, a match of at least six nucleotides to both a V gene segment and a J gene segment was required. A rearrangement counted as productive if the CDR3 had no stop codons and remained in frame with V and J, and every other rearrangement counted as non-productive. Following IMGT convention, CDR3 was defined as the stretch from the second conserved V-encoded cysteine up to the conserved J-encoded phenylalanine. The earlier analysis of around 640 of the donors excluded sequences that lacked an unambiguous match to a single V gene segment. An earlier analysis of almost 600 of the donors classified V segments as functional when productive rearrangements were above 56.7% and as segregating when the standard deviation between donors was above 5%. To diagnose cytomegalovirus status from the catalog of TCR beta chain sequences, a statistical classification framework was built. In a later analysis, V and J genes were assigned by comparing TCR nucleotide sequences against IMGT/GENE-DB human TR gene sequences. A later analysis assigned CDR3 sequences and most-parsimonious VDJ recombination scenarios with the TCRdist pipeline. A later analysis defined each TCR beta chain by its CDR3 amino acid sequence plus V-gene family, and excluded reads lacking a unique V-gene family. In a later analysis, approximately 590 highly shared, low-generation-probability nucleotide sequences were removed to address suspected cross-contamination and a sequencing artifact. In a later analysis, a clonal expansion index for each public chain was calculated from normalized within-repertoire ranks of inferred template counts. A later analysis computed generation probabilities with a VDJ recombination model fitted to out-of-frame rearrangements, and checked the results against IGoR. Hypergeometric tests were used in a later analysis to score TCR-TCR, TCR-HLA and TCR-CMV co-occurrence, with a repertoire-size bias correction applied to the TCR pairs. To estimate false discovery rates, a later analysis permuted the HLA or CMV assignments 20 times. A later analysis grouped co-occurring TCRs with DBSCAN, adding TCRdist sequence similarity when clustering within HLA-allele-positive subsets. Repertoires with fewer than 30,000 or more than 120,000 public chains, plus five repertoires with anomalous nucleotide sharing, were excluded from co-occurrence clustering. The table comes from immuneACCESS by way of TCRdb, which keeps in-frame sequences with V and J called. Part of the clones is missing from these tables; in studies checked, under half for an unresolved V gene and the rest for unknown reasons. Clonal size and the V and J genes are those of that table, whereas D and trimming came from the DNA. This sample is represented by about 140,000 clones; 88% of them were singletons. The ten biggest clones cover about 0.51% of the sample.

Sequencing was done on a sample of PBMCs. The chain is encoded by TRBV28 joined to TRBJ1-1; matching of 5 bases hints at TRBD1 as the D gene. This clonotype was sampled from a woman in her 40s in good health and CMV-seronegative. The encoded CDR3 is CASIFTGGTEAFF. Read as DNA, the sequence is TGTGCCAGCATTTTTACCGGGGGCACTGAAGCTTTCTTT. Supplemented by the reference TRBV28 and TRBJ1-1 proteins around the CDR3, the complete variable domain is DVKVTQSSRYLVKRTGEKVFLECVQDMDHENMFWYRQDPGLGLRLIYFSYDVKMKEKGDIPEGYSVSREKKERFSLILESASTNQTSMYLCASIFTGGTEAFFGQGTRLTVV.